This is a list of T cell receptor beta chains from one sample in a study of blood T cell repertoires in COVID-19. This table comes from immunoSEQ multiplex PCR, and its TCRdb copy is limited to in-frame clones, with some not included. The repertoire holds about 55,000 clones, with roughly four fifths as singletons. What was sequenced was peripheral blood. The receptors here all came from a woman aged 55 to 70 with acute or convalescent COVID-19. CDR3s include the opening cysteine and the closing phenylalanine or tryptophan. Fields, in order: J gene, clone size, D gene, V gene, CDR3 DNA, CDR3 protein. The D gene is left open where the match is weak. Clone size is shown for a subset of rows, as once, few, many or a class of expanded clone.

j_gene: TRBJ1-2
abundance: -
d_gene: -
v_gene: TRBV7-7
CDR3nt: TGTGCCAGCAGCCCACTCGTAGACAACGGCTACACCTTC
CDR3aa: CASSPLVDNGYTF

j_gene: TRBJ1-4
abundance: -
d_gene: -
v_gene: TRBV2
CDR3nt: TGTGCCAGCAGTGATTCTGGGGCTCTTGGTGAAAAACTGTTTTTT
CDR3aa: CASSDSGALGEKLFF

j_gene: TRBJ1-2
abundance: -
d_gene: -
v_gene: TRBV2
CDR3nt: TGTGCCAGCAGTGATTTAGGGAGGAACTATGGCTACACCTTC
CDR3aa: CASSDLGRNYGYTF

j_gene: TRBJ2-6
abundance: -
d_gene: TRBD1
v_gene: TRBV15
CDR3nt: TGTGCCACCAGTGCCAGAGGACAGGGGACCCTCTCTGGGGCCAACGTCCTGACTTTC
CDR3aa: CATSARGQGTLSGANVLTF

j_gene: TRBJ1-5
abundance: few
d_gene: -
v_gene: TRBV3-1/TRBV3-2
CDR3nt: TGTGCCAGCAGCCAAGGAACTTTCGATCAGCCCCAGCATTTT
CDR3aa: CASSQGTFDQPQHF

j_gene: TRBJ1-3
abundance: -
d_gene: TRBD1
v_gene: TRBV18
CDR3nt: TGTGCCAGCTCACCACGCTCCGGGACAGGGAGATCTGGAAACACCATATATTTT
CDR3aa: CASSPRSGTGRSGNTIYF

j_gene: TRBJ1-1
abundance: -
d_gene: TRBD1
v_gene: TRBV7-2
CDR3nt: TGTGCCAGCTCCATGCGCGGGACAGGGAGGACTGAAGCTTTCTTT
CDR3aa: CASSMRGTGRTEAFF

j_gene: TRBJ2-1
abundance: few
d_gene: TRBD2
v_gene: TRBV19
CDR3nt: TGTGCCAGTACTCTTATAGCGGGAGGTTTGTCAAATGAGCAGTTCTTC
CDR3aa: CASTLIAGGLSNEQFF

j_gene: TRBJ1-1
abundance: -
d_gene: -
v_gene: TRBV28
CDR3nt: TGTGCCAGCAGTTTGAGGGCTAACCGTTGGGCCACTGAAGCTTTCTTT
CDR3aa: CASSLRANRWATEAFF

j_gene: TRBJ1-2
abundance: few
d_gene: TRBD1
v_gene: TRBV2
CDR3nt: TGTGCCAGCAGAGACACCCGACAGGGAGCTGGCTACACCTTC
CDR3aa: CASRDTRQGAGYTF

j_gene: TRBJ2-6
abundance: -
d_gene: TRBD2
v_gene: TRBV11-2
CDR3nt: TGTGCCAGCAGCTTAGGTGCTAGCGGGAGTTCTGGGGCCAACGTCCTGACTTTC
CDR3aa: CASSLGASGSSGANVLTF

j_gene: TRBJ2-1
abundance: -
d_gene: TRBD2
v_gene: TRBV10-1
CDR3nt: TGCGCCAGCAGTGAGTCTACTAGCGGGTTTTACAATGAGCAGTTCTTC
CDR3aa: CASSESTSGFYNEQFF